A selection of T cell receptor beta chains follows, all from one sample in a study of blood T cell repertoires in COVID-19. Here immunoSEQ multiplex PCR was the method, and the copy in TCRdb shows in-frame clones only, minus some. The table lists roughly 250,000 clones, about 89% of them singletons. Input material: PBMCs or T cells enriched from blood (not recorded which). Source of these receptors: a woman aged 18 to 35 who had recovered from COVID-19. Each CDR3 is given with its conserved first and last residue. Each record gives: J gene, clone size, D gene, V gene, CDR3 protein, CDR3 DNA. A D gene is named only where the DNA matches it firmly. Clone size is stated in some rows and not others, as once, few, many or a class when expanded.

TRBJ1-2	-	TRBD1	TRBV12-3/TRBV12-4	CASGTGVEYGYTF	TGTGCCAGCGGAACAGGGGTGGAGTATGGCTACACCTTC
TRBJ1-5	-	-	TRBV19	CASSGEQHSNQPQHF	TGTGCCAGTAGTGGGGAGCAGCATAGCAATCAGCCCCAGCATTTT
TRBJ2-7	-	TRBD1	TRBV29-1	CSVARTGARGEQYF	TGCAGCGTTGCTCGAACAGGGGCGAGGGGTGAGCAGTACTTC
TRBJ1-5	-	TRBD1	TRBV6-5	CASSSTGVNQPQHF	TGTGCCAGCAGCAGTACAGGGGTAAATCAGCCCCAGCATTTT
TRBJ2-3	once	-	TRBV6-5	CASGAGETDTQYF	TGTGCCAGCGGGGCAGGGGAAACAGATACGCAGTATTTT
TRBJ1-1	-	-	TRBV12-3/TRBV12-4	CASSGAALEAFF	TGTGCCAGCAGTGGGGCCGCCCTTGAAGCTTTCTTT
TRBJ1-5	-	TRBD1	TRBV9	CASSAGQGYPFSNQPQHF	TGTGCCAGCAGCGCCGGACAGGGGTACCCATTTAGCAATCAGCCCCAGCATTTT
TRBJ2-7	-	-	TRBV11-3	CASQVGQGFSYEQYF	TGTGCCAGCCAGGTAGGACAAGGGTTTTCCTACGAGCAGTACTTC
TRBJ1-5	-	TRBD1	TRBV2	CASSGRGQGQPQHF	TGTGCCAGCAGTGGCAGGGGGCAGGGACAGCCCCAGCATTTT
TRBJ1-1	-	TRBD1	TRBV28	CASSLTYRTGMNTEAFF	TGTGCCAGCAGTTTAACCTATCGGACAGGGATGAACACTGAAGCTTTCTTT
TRBJ2-5	many	-	TRBV7-2	CASSSIGSAAKTQYF	TGTGCCAGCAGCTCCATCGGTTCTGCCGCCAAGACCCAGTACTTC
TRBJ1-5	-	-	TRBV28	CASSDPPQDTMPQHF	TGTGCCAGCAGTGACCCTCCTCAGGATACGATGCCCCAGCATTTT
TRBJ1-2	-	-	TRBV3-1/TRBV3-2	CASSPAGAYGYTF	TGTGCCAGCAGCCCCGCAGGGGCCTATGGCTACACCTTC
TRBJ1-1	-	-	TRBV19	CASSIRGTEAFF	TGTGCCAGTAGTATTAGAGGGACTGAAGCTTTCTTT
TRBJ1-2	-	-	TRBV7-9	CASSPDRNGYTF	TGTGCCAGCAGCCCAGACAGGAATGGCTACACCTTC